This passage covers 21 T cell receptor beta chains from one sample sequenced in a study of cytomegalovirus exposure and HLA in healthy donors (dated by TCRdb to about 2017). The protocol used for the library was the immunoSEQ multiplex PCR assay. The multiplex PCR relied on a mix of 60 forward primers for TCR Vbeta segments and 13 reverse primers for TCR Jbeta segments. TCRdb retrieved this table from immuneACCESS and kept in-frame rearrangements only. Not all clones are present; in checked studies, unresolved V genes account for under half, and no reason is known for the remainder. The sample has approximately 190,000 clones on record, roughly 80% of them singletons. The top ten constitute approximately 6.3% of the sample. The specimen was PBMCs. These receptors were obtained from a man aged 35 to 55 in good health and CMV-seropositive.

This chain joins TRBV29-1 and TRBJ1-3, with 7 bases aligning to TRBD1. Unmatched junction bases numbered 3, after V lost 1 base and J lost 3 bases. CDR3 length equals 14 residues. CDR1 and CDR2 from the germline V gene are SQVTM and ANQGSEA. CDR3 DNA: TGCAGCGTTGAAGGGCAGGGGGTTGGAAACACCATATATTTT. Amino acids: CSVEGQGVGNTIYF.

The chain carries TRBV28 and TRBJ2-7; 7 bases fit TRBD1. Trimming took 3 bases from V and 3 from J; bases not matched to a gene: 20. The CDR3 is made up of 19 amino acids. From germline, CDR1 is MDHEN and CDR2 SYDVKM. As DNA, the CDR3 is TGTGCCAGCAGTTTGCCCCTGGACAGGTCGGCCCCCCCGCTCTACGAGCAGTACTTC. Its translation is CASSLPLDRSAPPLYEQYF.

This chain uses TRBV7-9 with TRBJ1-5; possible D gene TRBD1, 5 bases. The V gene lost 4 bases and the J gene lost 7 bases, with 8 bases spanning the gap. The CDR3 loop spans 12 amino acids. CDR1 is SEHNR and CDR2 is FQNEAQ in the germline V gene (reference sequence). For the CDR3, the DNA is TGTGCCAGCAGCTCAGGGTTCCAGCCCCAGCATTTT. Translation: CASSSGFQPQHF.

The gene calls are TRBV4-3 and TRBJ2-1, with TRBD2 matching 10 bases. This CDR3 contains 21 residues. The V segment lost 0 bases and the J segment 0 bases; nucleotides outside the gene matches: 14. Germline V CDR1 and CDR2: LGHNA, YSLEER. CDR3 sequence (DNA): TGCGCCAGCAGCCAAGATGAGCTAGGGCTAGCGGGGGAGGGCTCCTACAATGAGCAGTTCTTC. It translates to CASSQDELGLAGEGSYNEQFF.

Remarks on this clone: The identical CDR3 is also encoded by other nucleotide sequences in the sample. The chain employs TRBV5-6 and TRBJ2-7; tentative D call: TRBD2 (6 bases). Germline CDR1 reads SGHDT; CDR2 reads YYEEEE. The CDR3 is made up of 14 amino acids. The germline V and J ends were trimmed by 0 bases and 4 bases, with 11 bases remaining between them. The CDR3 is CASSLEAGSYEQYF. In DNA, the CDR3 is TGTGCCAGCAGCTTGGAAGCGGGCTCGTACGAGCAGTACTTC.

The sample holds one count of this clone. The chain recombines TRBV30 with TRBJ1-4, with D perhaps TRBD1 (5 bases). V was clipped by 6 bases and J by 8 bases, with 19 bases between them. Germline V gene lookup returns CDR1 GTSNPN and CDR2 SVGIG (reference sequence). This CDR3 has 14 amino acids. The CDR3 bases are TGTGCCTGCAACCAGGGCCTTGGCGACGAAAAACTGTTTTTT. Amino acids: CACNQGLGDEKLFF.

The chain employs TRBV19 and TRBJ1-1, with a possible D match to TRBD1 (6 bases). In germline, CDR1 is LNHDA, CDR2 SQIVND (reference sequence). The CDR3 runs to 14 residues. Trimming shortened V by 2 bases and J by 5 bases, and 12 bases separated the two germline ends. The DNA for the CDR3 is TGTGCCAGTAGTATAAACAGGGTGGGGACTGAAGCTTTCTTT. Protein product: CASSINRVGTEAFF. The whole variable domain, filled in from reference TRBV19 and TRBJ1-1, reads DGGITQSPKYLFRKEGQNVTLSCEQNLNHDAMYWYRQDPGQGLRLIYYSQIVNDFQKGDIAEGYSVSREKKESFPLTVTSAQKNPTAFYLCASSINRVGTEAFFGQGTRLTVV.

The CDR3 sequence is CASSPLVTGANVLTF. CDR3 DNA sequence: TGTGCCAGCAGTCCCCTTGTAACTGGGGCCAACGTCCTGACTTTC. The rearrangement links TRBV27 to TRBJ2-6; D uncertain. There are 15 residues in the CDR3. V lost 5 bases and J lost 2, with 10 bases in between. Germline V CDR1 and CDR2: MNHEY, SMNVEV (reference sequence). Together with reference TRBV27 and TRBJ2-6, the CDR3 gives the full variable domain: EAQVTQNPRYLITVTGKKLTVTCSQNMNHEYMSWYRQDPGLGLRQIYYSMNVEVTDKGDVPEGYKVSRKEKRNFPLILESPSPNQTSLYFCASSPLVTGANVLTFGAGSRLTVL.

The chain links TRBV7-3 to TRBJ2-3; no clear D. CDR3 length: 11 residues. The V gene lost 5 bases and the J gene lost 3 bases, with 3 bases spanning the gap. CDR1 is SGHTA, CDR2 FQGTGA, per germline. This CDR3 reads CASSQTDTQYF. The CDR3 nucleotides read TGTGCCAGCAGCCAAACAGATACGCAGTATTTT.

This chain joins TRBV9 and TRBJ1-1; no definite D call. The CDR3 consists of 16 residues. In germline, CDR1 is SGDLS, CDR2 YYNGEE. Trimming took 3 bases from V and 1 from J, leaving 16 bases between them. In DNA form, the CDR3 reads TGTGCCAGCAGCGAGTGGGGAGGGAAACCGAACACTGAAGCTTTCTTT. Protein product: CASSEWGGKPNTEAFF.

This sequence joins TRBV6-5 and TRBJ2-5; 7 bases fit TRBD1. Germline CDR1 reads MNHEY; CDR2 reads SVGAGI. There are 16 residues in the CDR3. V shed 0 bases and J 5 bases; nucleotides not matched to a gene: 9. As DNA, the CDR3 is TGTGCCAGCAGTTACTCTCGTCCAGGGGGTGAGGAGACCCAGTACTTC. Translating it yields CASSYSRPGGEETQYF.

J is TRBJ2-1 and V is TRBV4-3; TRBD2 agrees at 16 bases. J was trimmed by 7 bases and V by 2 bases; bases with no gene match: 5. CDR1 LGHNA and CDR2 YSLEER come from the germline V gene. The CDR3 consists of 17 residues. For the CDR3, the DNA is TGCGCCAGCAGCCAACCGGGACTAGCGGGGGGGCTGAATGAGCAGTTCTTC. Its protein product is CASSQPGLAGGLNEQFF.

The chain carries TRBV5-4 and TRBJ2-2; 13 bases are shared with TRBD2. The CDR3 extends over 16 amino acids. V lost 3 bases and J lost 7; bases outside the gene matches: 6. The germline gives CDR1 SGHNT, CDR2 YYREEE (reference sequence). CDR3 sequence reads: CASSSGLAGPGGELFF. The CDR3 DNA is TGTGCCAGCAGCTCGGGACTAGCGGGGCCCGGCGGGGAGCTGTTTTTT.

The V gene is TRBV7-3, the J gene TRBJ1-2; D is ambiguous. The CDR3 has 15 residues. In germline, CDR1 is SGHTA, CDR2 FQGTGA. Deletions cut 1 base from V and 6 bases from J, with 15 bases between. The CDR3 DNA sequence: TGTGCCAGCAGCTTAAGTGCGGGCCGGCCTGATGGCTACACCTTC. This gives the protein CASSLSAGRPDGYTF.

The chain recombines TRBV9 with TRBJ1-3; a weak D match, TRBD1 (5 bases). CDR1 and CDR2 (germline): SGDLS, YYNGEE. The CDR3 runs to 16 residues. V gave up 6 bases and J gave up 0 bases, with 16 bases separating them. The CDR3 nucleotides read TGTGCCAGCACCCCTGGGGGGGGGAGCTCTGGAAACACCATATATTTT. It is translated as CASTPGGGSSGNTIYF.

This chain connects TRBV10-1 to TRBJ2-7; TRBD2 agrees at 8 bases. The CDR3 extends over 14 amino acids. With V trimmed by 6 bases and J by 5 bases, 9 bases remained unmatched. Germline V gene lookup returns CDR1 WNHNN and CDR2 SYGVQD (reference sequence). The chain's CDR3 is CASSLNAGGDEQYF. The DNA of the CDR3 is TGCGCCAGCAGCCTCAACGCGGGGGGCGACGAGCAGTACTTC.

This clone was observed a few times. This chain joins TRBV10-3 and TRBJ1-5, with D perhaps matching TRBD1 (5 bases). Germline CDR1 reads ENHRY; CDR2 reads SYGVKD. This CDR3 region has 15 residues. The V end was cut by 3 bases, the J end by 6 bases, with 15 bases between. The CDR3 DNA is TGTGCCATCAGTGAAGAGACAGCGTTAGGTCAGCCCCAGCATTTT. Protein product: CAISEETALGQPQHF.

V is TRBV10-3 and J is TRBJ2-3; weak D call: TRBD2 (6 bases). The CDR3 has 13 amino acids. Germline CDR1 ENHRY, CDR2 SYGVKD. V lost 7 bases, J lost 4 bases, and 12 bases lay in between. The chain's CDR3 is CAITAGMADTQYF. CDR3 nucleotide sequence: TGTGCCATCACTGCGGGGATGGCAGATACGCAGTATTTT.

V is TRBV5-4 and J is TRBJ2-1; 8 bases fit TRBD1. Germline-derived CDR1 and CDR2 are SGHNT and YYREEE (reference sequence). This CDR3 has 15 amino acids. J lost 7 bases, V lost 4 bases, and 10 bases had no gene match. The CDR3 spells CASSPQTGVENEQFF. Here the CDR3 DNA reads TGTGCCAGCAGCCCTCAGACAGGGGTGGAAAATGAGCAGTTCTTC.

This chain links TRBV5-1 with TRBJ2-7; a possible D gene is TRBD1 (6 bases). CDR1 is SGHRS, CDR2 YFSETQ, per germline. V was trimmed by 4 bases and J by 0 bases, leaving 20 bases between them. The CDR3 length is 17 residues. CDR3 protein: CASSPRPEQGPSYEQYF. In DNA, the CDR3 is TGCGCCAGCAGCCCCCGACCGGAACAGGGTCCCTCCTACGAGCAGTACTTC.

This clone showed up just once. A junction boundary mismatches the germline segment, possibly from a read error. V usage is TRBV7-7 and J usage is TRBJ2-1; weak D call: TRBD2 (6 bases). The V gene's germline CDR1 is SSHAT and CDR2 FNYEAQ (reference sequence). The CDR3 totals 16 residues. The CDR3 region is CASSLARAGNKNEQFF. The CDR3, as DNA: TGTGCTAGCAGCTTAGCTCGGGCGGGGAATAAGAATGAGCAGTTCTTC. Complete variable domain (other parts from reference TRBV7-7 and TRBJ2-1): GAGVSQSPRYKVTKRGQDVTLRCDPISSHATLYWYQQALGQGPEFLTYFNYEAQPDKSGLPSDRFSAERPEGSISTLTIQRTEQRDSAMYRCASSLARAGNKNEQFFGPGTRLTVL.